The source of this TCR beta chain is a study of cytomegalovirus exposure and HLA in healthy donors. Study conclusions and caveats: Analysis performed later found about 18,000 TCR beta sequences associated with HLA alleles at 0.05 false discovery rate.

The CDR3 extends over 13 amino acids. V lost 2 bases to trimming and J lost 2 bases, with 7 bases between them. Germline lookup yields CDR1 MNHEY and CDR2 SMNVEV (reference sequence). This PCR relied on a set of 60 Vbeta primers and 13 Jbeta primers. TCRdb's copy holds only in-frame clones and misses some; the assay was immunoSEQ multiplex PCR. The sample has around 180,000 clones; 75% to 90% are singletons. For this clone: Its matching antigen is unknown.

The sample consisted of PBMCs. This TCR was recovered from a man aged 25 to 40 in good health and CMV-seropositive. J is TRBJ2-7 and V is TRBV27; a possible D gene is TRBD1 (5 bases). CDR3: CASSLQGTYEQYF. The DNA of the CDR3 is TGTGCCAGCAGTTTACAGGGAACCTACGAGCAGTACTTC.